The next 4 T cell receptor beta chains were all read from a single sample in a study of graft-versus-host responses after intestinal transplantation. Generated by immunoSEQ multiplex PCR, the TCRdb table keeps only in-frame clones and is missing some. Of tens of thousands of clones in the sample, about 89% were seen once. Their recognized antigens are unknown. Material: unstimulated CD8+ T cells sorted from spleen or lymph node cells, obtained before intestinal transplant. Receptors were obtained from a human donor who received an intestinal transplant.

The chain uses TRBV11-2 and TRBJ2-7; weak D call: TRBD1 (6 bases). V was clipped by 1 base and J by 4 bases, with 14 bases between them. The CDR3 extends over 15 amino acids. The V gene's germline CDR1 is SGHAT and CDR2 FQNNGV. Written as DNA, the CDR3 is TGTGCCAGCAGCTTAGCGGCTGGGGGCGTTTACGAGCAGTACTTC. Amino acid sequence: CASSLAAGGVYEQYF.

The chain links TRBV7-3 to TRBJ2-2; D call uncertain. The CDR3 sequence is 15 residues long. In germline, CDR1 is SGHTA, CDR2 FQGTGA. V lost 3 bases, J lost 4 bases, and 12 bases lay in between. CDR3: CASSFGLGGTGELFF. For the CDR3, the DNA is TGTGCCAGCAGCTTCGGGTTGGGTGGCACCGGGGAGCTGTTTTTT. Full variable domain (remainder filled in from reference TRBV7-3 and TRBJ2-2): GAGVSQTPSNKVTEKGKYVELRCDPISGHTALYWYRQSLGQGPEFLIYFQGTGAADDSGLPNDRFFAVRPEGSVSTLKIQRTERGDSAVYLCASSFGLGGTGELFFGEGSRLTVL.

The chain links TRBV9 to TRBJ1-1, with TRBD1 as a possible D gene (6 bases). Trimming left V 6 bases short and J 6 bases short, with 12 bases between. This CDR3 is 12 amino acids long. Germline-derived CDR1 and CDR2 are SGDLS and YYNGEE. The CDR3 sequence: CASKGQSPEAFF. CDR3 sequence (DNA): TGTGCCAGCAAAGGACAGAGCCCTGAAGCTTTCTTT.

The CDR3 loop reads CASSLLGGLAYGYTF. The CDR3 DNA sequence: TGTGCCAGCAGCCTACTAGGGGGCTTGGCCTATGGCTACACCTTC. The chain employs TRBV13 and TRBJ1-2; the match to TRBD1 covers 7 bases. The germline CDR1 and CDR2 sequences are PRHDT and FYEKMQ (reference sequence). CDR3 length: 15 residues. The trim removed 5 bases at V and 4 bases at J, leaving 10 bases unmatched.